Below are 11 T cell receptor beta chains sequenced from a single sample in a study of identical twins. From the 5' RACE reads, TCRdb called clonotypes with MiXCR, one entry per CDR3 protein. The top ten clones hold 0.98% of a sample with under 500,000 distinct CDR3 sequences, approximately 14% of them seen once. The sample was also linked to a second study, of yellow fever vaccine responses in identical twins.

Material: CD4+ T cells sorted from blood. Receptor source: a young woman in good health.

This clonotype was detected a few times. CDR3 DNA sequence: TGTGCCATCAGTGAGTCGGACAGGGCCGTCTCCAACACCGGGGAGCTGTTTTTT. Protein sequence: CAISESDRAVSNTGELFF. The gene calls are TRBV10-3 and TRBJ2-2, with TRBD1 matching over 8 bases. The CDR3 has 18 amino acids. The V and J ends lost 0 bases and 2 bases, in that order; junction bases with no gene match: 8. CDR1 and CDR2 from the germline V gene are ENHRY and SYGVKD.

This clonotype was detected many times. The CDR3 spells CASSNGQGREKLFF. In DNA, the CDR3 is TGTGCCAGCAGCAATGGACAGGGACGAGAAAAACTGTTTTTT. V and J are TRBV6-1 and TRBJ1-4, with 8 bases fitting TRBD1. The V segment lost 6 bases and the J segment 8 bases; nucleotides outside the gene matches: 8. This CDR3 comprises 14 residues. CDR1 is MNHNS, CDR2 SASEGT, per germline.

Only a few counts were recorded for this clonotype. This chain uses TRBV6-1 with TRBJ2-1; 12 bases agree with TRBD2. Germline CDR1 and CDR2: MNHNS and SASEGT. The CDR3 extends over 16 amino acids. V shed 6 bases and J 9 bases; nucleotides not matched to a gene: 12. The chain's CDR3 is CASSILTSGRPGEQFF. DNA for the CDR3: TGTGCCAGCAGCATCTTAACTAGCGGGAGGCCGGGTGAGCAGTTCTTC.

The table lists this clonotype with a few counts. This chain links TRBV4-1 with TRBJ2-5, with a possible D match to TRBD1 (5 bases). The germline V gene has CDR1 MGHRA and CDR2 YSYEKL. This CDR3 has 14 amino acids. The V and J ends lost 7 bases and 0 bases respectively, with 12 bases between them. This CDR3 reads CASNQGTHQETQYF. CDR3 DNA sequence: TGCGCCAGCAATCAGGGTACCCACCAAGAGACCCAGTACTTC.

The chain is built from TRBV28 and TRBJ1-2; no clear D. The CDR3 extends over 13 amino acids. The germline CDR1 and CDR2 sequences are MDHEN and SYDVKM. Trimming took 4 bases from V and 7 from J, leaving 13 bases between them. CDR3: CASSSNLLGGYTF. CDR3 in DNA: TGTGCCAGCAGTTCGAACCTTCTGGGTGGCTACACCTTC.

The rearrangement joins TRBV6-1 to TRBJ2-3, with TRBD1 matching 11 bases. With V trimmed by 4 bases and J by 7 bases, 7 bases remained unmatched. This CDR3 region has 15 residues. CDR1 is MNHNS, CDR2 SASEGT, per germline. The CDR3 bases are TGTGCCAGCAGTGGCGGGACAGGGGGATTGAATACGCAGTATTTT. It codes for CASSGGTGGLNTQYF.

The chain combines TRBV3-1 with TRBJ2-3; D not resolved. The V and J ends lost 1 base and 2 bases respectively, with 7 bases between them. From germline, CDR1 is LGHDT and CDR2 YNNKEL (reference sequence). This CDR3 has 14 residues. This CDR3 is CASSQGRHTDTQYF. The CDR3 nucleotides are TGTGCCAGCAGCCAAGGACGACACACAGATACGCAGTATTTT.

Ten or more counts support this clonotype. The chain is built from TRBV12-3 or TRBV12-4 and TRBJ2-2, with 9 bases that match TRBD1. CDR3 length: 17 amino acids. The J segment lost 7 bases and the V segment lost 5 bases, leaving 14 bases of the junction unmatched. DNA for the CDR3: TGTGCCAGCAGTCCTTCGCCCGACAGGGGGGGATACGGGGAGCTGTTTTTT. This codes for CASSPSPDRGGYGELFF.

There are a few counts of this clonotype. V gene TRBV20-1 combines with J gene TRBJ2-1; 7 positions agree with TRBD1. The CDR3 has 14 residues. J lost 9 bases, V lost 6 bases, and 14 bases had no gene match. In germline, CDR1 is DFQATT, CDR2 SNEGSKA (reference sequence). CDR3 in DNA: TGCAGTGCCAGGGGGTCTAGCTTTGTGGCTGAGCAGTTCTTC. This translates into CSARGSSFVAEQFF.

This clonotype was observed a handful of times. The chain is built from TRBV4-1 and TRBJ2-7; TRBD1 matches at 9 bases. Trimming cost V 1 base and J 7 bases; bases outside gene matches: 8. CDR3 length: 15 residues. The germline V gene encodes CDR1 MGHRA and CDR2 YSYEKL. The CDR3 coding sequence is TGCGCCAGCAGCCAAGTCGGGACAGGGATCAGGGAGCAGTACTTC. It codes for CASSQVGTGIREQYF.

This clonotype was seen just once. CDR3: CASTRVGRTEAFF. The CDR3 DNA sequence: TGTGCCAGCACCCGCGTGGGTCGCACTGAAGCTTTCTTT. J is TRBJ1-1 and V is TRBV5-6; D is unresolved. This CDR3 spans 13 amino acids. The V end was cut by 6 bases, the J end by 4 bases, with 13 bases between. Germline V gene lookup returns CDR1 SGHDT and CDR2 YYEEEE.